The clone carrying this T cell receptor (beta chain) was picked up one time. The source of the sample is a study of blood T cells in healthy people across ages. Primers used in a second PCR of roughly 7 to 11 cycles were a sample-barcoded 5' primer and a J-beta primer mix. Using its own MiXCR run on the 5' RACE reads, TCRdb lists one record per CDR3 protein. This sample has 600,000 to 900,000 distinct CDR3 sequences, with about a quarter found just once. The germline V gene has CDR1 MNHNS and CDR2 SASEGT. With V trimmed by 5 bases and J by 2 bases, 9 bases remained unmatched. CDR3 size: 16 residues. These sequences were also reported in another study, on T cells of mothers and their children. In that study: There were over 8.5 million TCR beta CDR3 reads from each mother and 2.5 million to 3.5 million from each child.

The specimen was blood. This chain links TRBV6-1 with TRBJ2-5, with TRBD1 identical over 9 bases. This TCR was recovered from a boy between 10 and 17 years old in good health. The CDR3 protein is CASSRLGQGPQETQYF. Here the CDR3 DNA reads TGTGCCAGCAGTCGACTAGGACAGGGGCCTCAAGAGACCCAGTACTTC.